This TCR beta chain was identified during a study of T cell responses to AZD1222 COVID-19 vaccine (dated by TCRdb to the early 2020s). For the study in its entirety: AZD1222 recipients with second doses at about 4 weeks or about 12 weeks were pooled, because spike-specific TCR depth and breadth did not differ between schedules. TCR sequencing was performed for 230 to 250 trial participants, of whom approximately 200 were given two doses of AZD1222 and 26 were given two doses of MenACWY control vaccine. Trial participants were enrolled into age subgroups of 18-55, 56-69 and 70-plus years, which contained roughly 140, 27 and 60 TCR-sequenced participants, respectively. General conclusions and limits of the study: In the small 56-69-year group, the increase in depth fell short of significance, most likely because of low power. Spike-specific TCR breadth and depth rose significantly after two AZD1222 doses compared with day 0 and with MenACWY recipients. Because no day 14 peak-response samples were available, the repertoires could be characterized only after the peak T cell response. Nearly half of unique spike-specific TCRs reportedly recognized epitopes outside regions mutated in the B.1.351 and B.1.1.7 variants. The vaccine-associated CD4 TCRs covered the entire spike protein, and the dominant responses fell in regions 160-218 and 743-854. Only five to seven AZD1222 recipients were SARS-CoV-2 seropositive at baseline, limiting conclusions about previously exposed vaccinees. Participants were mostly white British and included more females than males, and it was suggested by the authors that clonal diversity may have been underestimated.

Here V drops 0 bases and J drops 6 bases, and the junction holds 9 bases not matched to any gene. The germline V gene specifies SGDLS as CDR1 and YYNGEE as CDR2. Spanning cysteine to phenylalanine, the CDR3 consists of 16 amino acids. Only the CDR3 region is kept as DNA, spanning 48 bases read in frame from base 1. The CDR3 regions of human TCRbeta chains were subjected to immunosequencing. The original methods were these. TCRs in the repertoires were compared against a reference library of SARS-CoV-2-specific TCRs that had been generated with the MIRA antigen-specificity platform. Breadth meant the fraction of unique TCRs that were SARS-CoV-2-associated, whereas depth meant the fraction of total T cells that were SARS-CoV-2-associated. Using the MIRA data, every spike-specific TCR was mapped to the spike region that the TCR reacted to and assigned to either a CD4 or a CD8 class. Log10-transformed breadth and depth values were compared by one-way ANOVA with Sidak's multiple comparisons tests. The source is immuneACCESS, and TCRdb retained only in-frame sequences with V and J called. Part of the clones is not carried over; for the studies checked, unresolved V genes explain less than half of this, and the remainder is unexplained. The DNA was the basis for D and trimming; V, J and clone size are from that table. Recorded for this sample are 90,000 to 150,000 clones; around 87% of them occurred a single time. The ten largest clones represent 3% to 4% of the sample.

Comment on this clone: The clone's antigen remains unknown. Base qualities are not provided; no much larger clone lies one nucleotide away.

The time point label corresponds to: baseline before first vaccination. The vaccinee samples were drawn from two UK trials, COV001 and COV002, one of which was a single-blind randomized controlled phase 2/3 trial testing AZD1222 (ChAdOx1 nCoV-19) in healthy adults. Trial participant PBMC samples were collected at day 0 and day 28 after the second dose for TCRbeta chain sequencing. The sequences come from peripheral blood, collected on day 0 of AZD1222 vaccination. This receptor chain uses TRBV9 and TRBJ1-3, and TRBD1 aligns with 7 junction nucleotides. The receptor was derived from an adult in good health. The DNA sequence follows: TGTGCCAGCAGCGTAGTAACTACGGGACAGAAAAACACCATATATTTT. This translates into CASSVVTTGQKNTIYF. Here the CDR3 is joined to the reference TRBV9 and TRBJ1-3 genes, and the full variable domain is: DSGVTQTPKHLITATGQRVTLRCSPRSGDLSVYWYQQSLDQGLQFLIQYYNGEERAKGNILERFSAQQFPDLHSELNLSSLELGDSALYFCASSVVTTGQKNTIYFGEGSWLTVV.